This T cell receptor (beta chain) was found in a study of T cell responses to AZD1222 COVID-19 vaccine. Study as a whole: Whether given at about 4 or about 12 weeks, second doses were pooled. Whole-study results and caveats: As reported, nearly half of all spike-specific TCRs target variant regions that are unmutated. Increases in Spike-specific TCR breadth and depth were seen after two AZD1222 doses.

From germline, CDR1 is MNHNS and CDR2 SASEGT. The germline V and J ends were trimmed by 3 bases and 8 bases, with 13 bases remaining between them. This CDR3 is 14 amino acids long. A remark on this clone: The antigen is unknown.

The assay was immunoSEQ multiplex PCR, and TCRdb's table has in-frame clones only and misses some. The repertoire holds 85,000 to 100,000 clones, with 65% to 90% as singletons. This clonotype originated in an adult in good health. The rearrangement uses TRBV6-1 and TRBJ1-4; weak D call: TRBD1 (5 bases). The sample was peripheral blood, taken on day 0 of AZD1222 vaccination. CDR3 nucleotides: TGTGCCAGCAGTGAGGGGGGTCTGAGCGAAAAACTGTTTTTT. Its translation: CASSEGGLSEKLFF.